These 20 T cell receptor beta chains were all obtained from the same sample, sequenced in a study of T cell responses to AZD1222 COVID-19 vaccine. Produced via immunoSEQ multiplex PCR; TCRdb's table is partial and in-frame only. The sample holds some 110,000 clones, approximately 90% seen once. The sequencing here drew on peripheral blood, taken on day 0 of AZD1222 vaccination. The receptors shown here come from an adult in good health.

This clone appeared a single time. J is TRBJ1-3 and V is TRBV3-1 (or the pseudogene TRBV3-2); TRBD1 agrees at 7 bases. Per germline, CDR1 LGHDT and CDR2 YNNKEL (reference sequence). V was clipped by 2 bases and J by 1 base; unmatched bases: 11. The CDR3 covers 18 residues. CDR3 bases: TGTGCCAGCAGCCAAATTGCGAAAAGACAGGGTTCTGGAAACACCATATATTTT. As protein: CASSQIAKRQGSGNTIYF.

V is TRBV19 and J is TRBJ2-3; TRBD1 matches at 7 bases. Germline V gene lookup returns CDR1 LNHDA and CDR2 SQIVND (reference sequence). CDR3 length: 15 residues. V lost 7 bases and J lost 3; bases outside the gene matches: 10. CDR3 coding DNA: TGTGCCAGTAAAAAAGACAGGGCGAGGACAGATACGCAGTATTTT. Its translation: CASKKDRARTDTQYF.

The chain employs TRBV7-9 and TRBJ2-1; 14 bases are shared with TRBD2. The CDR3 runs to 16 residues. The germline V gene has CDR1 SEHNR and CDR2 FQNEAQ (reference sequence). V dropped 5 bases and J dropped 4; count of bases not matched to a gene: 4. CDR3 region: CASSQRLAGGYNEQFF. CDR3 nucleotides: TGTGCCAGCAGCCAGAGACTAGCGGGAGGGTACAATGAGCAGTTCTTC.

J is TRBJ2-7 and V is TRBV27; TRBD2 is a possible D gene (6 bases). Between the trimmed V and J ends, which lost 5 bases and 4 bases, there was a span of 15 bases. CDR1 MNHEY and CDR2 SMNVEV come from the germline V gene (reference sequence). The CDR3 consists of 14 residues. The DNA of the CDR3 is TGTGCCAGCAGTCTCCTGGCGGGATCGTACGAGCAGTACTTC. Translated: CASSLLAGSYEQYF.

This clone showed up just a few times. The rearrangement joins TRBV19 to TRBJ1-5, with D uncertain. Germline CDR1 and CDR2: LNHDA and SQIVND (reference sequence). The germline V and J ends were trimmed by 2 bases and 6 bases, with 8 bases remaining between them. The length of the CDR3 is 13 residues. The CDR3 here is CASSILHAQPQHF. CDR3 nucleotides: TGTGCCAGTAGTATATTACACGCTCAGCCCCAGCATTTT.

This clone was seen a handful of times. The rearrangement links TRBV25-1 to TRBJ1-2, with 7 positions matching TRBD1. Germline CDR1 and CDR2: MGHDK and SYGVNS. V shed 5 bases, J shed 3 bases, and the junction held 9 bases outside the gene matches. The CDR3 length is 15 residues. The CDR3 DNA reads TGTGCCAGCAGTACCCGACAGGGCGCGGACTATGGCTACACCTTC. It yields the protein CASSTRQGADYGYTF.

This clone has only a few counts. The V gene is TRBV6-5, the J gene TRBJ2-3; TRBD1 might be the D (6 bases). CDR1 and CDR2 from the germline V gene are MNHEY and SVGAGI. This CDR3 comprises 15 residues. Trimming removed 7 bases at V and 1 base at J, with 15 bases between. CDR3 region: CASTPQAGGTDTQYF. CDR3 coding DNA: TGTGCCAGCACCCCCCAAGCAGGGGGCACAGATACGCAGTATTTT.

This clone has only a few counts. This CDR3 reads CASRPADYGYTF. CDR3 bases: TGTGCCAGTAGGCCGGCTGACTATGGCTACACCTTC. The chain links TRBV19 to TRBJ1-2; no definite D call. The CDR3 has 12 residues. The V gene's germline CDR1 is LNHDA and CDR2 SQIVND (reference sequence). The germline V and J ends were trimmed by 6 bases and 3 bases, with 8 bases remaining between them.

On this clone: This specimen includes other DNA sequences encoding the same CDR3. V and J are TRBV25-1 and TRBJ2-3; no firm D call. The germline V gene encodes CDR1 MGHDK and CDR2 SYGVNS. The V gene lost 4 bases and the J gene lost 0 bases, with 5 bases spanning the gap. The CDR3 sequence is 13 residues long. The CDR3 protein is CASSATSTDTQYF. CDR3 in DNA: TGTGCCAGCAGTGCTACAAGCACAGATACGCAGTATTTT.

The gene calls are TRBV19 and TRBJ1-1, with D possibly being TRBD1 (6 bases). Germline V gene sequence: CDR1 LNHDA, CDR2 SQIVND (reference sequence). The CDR3 contains 15 residues. V was pared by 7 bases and J by 3 bases, with 18 bases between. In DNA, the CDR3 is TGTGCCAGTACCCCCTACTCCACAGGGCACACTGAAGCTTTCTTT. This gives the protein CASTPYSTGHTEAFF. Filled out from reference TRBV19 and TRBJ1-1, the complete variable domain reads DGGITQSPKYLFRKEGQNVTLSCEQNLNHDAMYWYRQDPGQGLRLIYYSQIVNDFQKGDIAEGYSVSREKKESFPLTVTSAQKNPTAFYLCASTPYSTGHTEAFFGQGTRLTVV.

The chain has TRBV19 and TRBJ2-7; D is possibly TRBD1 (6 bases). The germline gives CDR1 LNHDA, CDR2 SQIVND (reference sequence). Trimming took off 4 bases at V and 0 bases at J, with 13 bases between the two ends. This CDR3 has 15 residues. The CDR3 nucleotides are TGTGCCAGTAGTACTACAGGGCTGCGCTCCTACGAGCAGTACTTC. It is translated as CASSTTGLRSYEQYF.

Only one count was recorded for this clone. This rearrangement joins TRBV28 to TRBJ1-1; 7 bases fit TRBD1. V was clipped by 6 bases and J by 1 base; unmatched bases: 11. This CDR3 is 16 amino acids long. Germline V lookup: CDR1 MDHEN, CDR2 SYDVKM. The CDR3 DNA is TGTGCCAGCAGAATAACAGGGGAATATCGGAACACTGAAGCTTTCTTT. This encodes CASRITGEYRNTEAFF.

This clone has only a few counts. This chain uses TRBV10-3 with TRBJ2-5; TRBD2 agrees at 8 bases. Germline V gene data show CDR1 as ENHRY and CDR2 as SYGVKD. The J segment lost 5 bases and the V segment lost 7 bases, leaving 0 bases of the junction unmatched. The CDR3 has 11 amino acids. CDR3 in amino acids: CAITSGETQYF. CDR3 coding DNA: TGTGCCATCACTAGCGGGGAGACCCAGTACTTC.

Here the CDR3 reads CASSPWSGSYEQYF. The CDR3 DNA is TGCGCCAGCAGCCCCTGGTCGGGTAGCTACGAGCAGTACTTC. The V and J genes are TRBV4-3 and TRBJ2-7, with D uncertain. Between the trimmed V and J ends, which lost 4 bases and 3 bases, there was a span of 13 bases. In germline, CDR1 is LGHNA, CDR2 YSLEER. This CDR3 spans 14 amino acids.

The chain is built from TRBV10-2 and TRBJ1-6; 8 bases align to TRBD1. This CDR3 comprises 17 residues. Looked up from germline, CDR1 is WSHSY and CDR2 is SAAADI. V lost 4 bases to trimming and J lost 0 bases; unmatched junction nucleotides: 5. CDR3 residues: CASSGRQGSSYNSPLHF. The CDR3 DNA reads as TGCGCCAGCAGTGGGAGACAGGGGAGCTCCTATAATTCACCCCTCCACTTT.

CDR3: CATSDPSSGGTNEKLFF. The CDR3 nucleotides read TGTGCCACCAGTGATCCCTCCTCCGGAGGGACTAATGAAAAACTGTTTTTT. J is TRBJ1-4 and V is TRBV24-1, with D unresolved. Germline CDR1 and CDR2: KGHDR and SFDVKD. Trimming shortened V by 3 bases and J by 2 bases, and 15 bases separated the two germline ends. The CDR3 spans 17 residues.

CDR3 coding DNA: TGTGCCAGCAGTGACAGGGAGAACACTGAAGCTTTCTTT. Protein sequence: CASSDRENTEAFF. The chain combines TRBV6-1 with TRBJ1-1; the D gene is possibly TRBD1 (5 bases). The germline V and J ends were trimmed by 3 bases and 1 base, with 6 bases remaining between them. Germline-derived CDR1 and CDR2 are MNHNS and SASEGT. The CDR3 contains 13 residues.

The V and J genes are TRBV7-3 and TRBJ1-6, with D unresolved. Per the germline V gene, CDR1 is SGHTA and CDR2 is FQGTGA. The CDR3 length is 13 residues. V was cut by 4 bases and J by 6 bases, with 7 bases left in between. The CDR3 DNA is TGTGCCAGCAGCTCCACCGCTAATTCACCCCTCCACTTT. It yields the protein CASSSTANSPLHF.

The gene calls are TRBV27 and TRBJ1-1; the D is unclear. Germline V gene data show CDR1 as MNHEY and CDR2 as SMNVEV (reference sequence). The CDR3 has 11 residues. The V end was cut by 6 bases, the J end by 3 bases, with 5 bases between. The DNA for the CDR3 is TGTGCCAGCAGAGCATACACTGAAGCTTTCTTT. The encoded protein is CASRAYTEAFF.

This rearrangement joins TRBV3-1 (or the pseudogene TRBV3-2) to TRBJ2-1, with 8 bases fitting TRBD2. Germline V lookup: CDR1 LGHDT, CDR2 YNNKEL (reference sequence). This CDR3 is 16 amino acids long. With V trimmed by 0 bases and J by 7 bases, 8 bases remained unmatched. CDR3 protein: CASSQESSGNENEQFF. In nucleotides, the CDR3 is TGTGCCAGCAGCCAAGAAAGTAGCGGGAATGAAAATGAGCAGTTCTTC.